This TCR beta chain was identified in a study of blood T cell repertoires in COVID-19. There are 14 residues in the CDR3. The V gene's germline CDR1 is SGHRS and CDR2 YFSETQ. Trimming stripped 1 base from V and 0 bases from J, with 2 bases between. Clones were read by immunoSEQ multiplex PCR, and TCRdb kept only the in-frame ones, dropping some. This sample has a few hundred thousand clones; roughly 90% occur once, and the top ten carry roughly an eighth. V is TRBV5-1 and J is TRBJ1-6; D call uncertain. The sequence came from a woman in her fifties or sixties with acute or convalescent COVID-19. The sample consisted of peripheral blood. The CDR3 is CASSLRSYNSPLHF. CDR3 coding DNA: TGCGCCAGCAGCTTGCGCTCCTATAATTCACCCCTCCACTTT.